This T cell receptor beta chain was observed in a study of identical twins. In germline, CDR1 is SGHRS, CDR2 YFSETQ. The CDR3 has 13 residues. Trimming pared 7 bases from V and 2 bases from J, leaving 12 bases between. In TCRdb, the 5' RACE reads were re-called with MiXCR into one record per CDR3 protein. The table shows roughly 750,000 distinct CDR3 sequences, with 21% occurring only once. In addition, the sample was reused for a study of T cells expressing NK-cell markers.

V is TRBV5-1 and J is TRBJ2-5, with D unclear. The receptor's source is a woman aged 18-30 years in good health. What was sequenced was PBMCs. The CDR3 DNA sequence: TGCGCCAGCGGTGGGCGTCCACAAGAGACCCAGTACTTC. Encoded protein: CASGGRPQETQYF.